A single sample gave rise to the 9 T cell receptor beta chains below, sequenced in a study of blood T cell repertoires in COVID-19 (TCRdb year 2020). The method behind the library was the immunoSEQ multiplex PCR assay. The clones in this table, taken by TCRdb from immuneACCESS, are in-frame only. Not every clone is retained; where verified, under half of the shortfall comes from an unresolved V gene, and the cause of the rest is unknown. The sample yields more than 110,000 clones; 70% to 85% were counted once. The top ten constitute roughly 3.6% of the sample. The sequencing input was peripheral blood. These receptors all come from a man aged 60-69 years with acute or convalescent COVID-19.

The gene calls are TRBV6-1 and TRBJ1-2, with 7 bases fitting TRBD1. Germline trimming cut 1 base from V and 4 bases from J; bases unmatched to any gene: 0. Germline assignment: CDR1 MNHNS and CDR2 SASEGT. The CDR3 sequence is 13 residues long. The CDR3 bases are TGTGCCAGCAGTGAAGGGACAGGCTATGGCTACACCTTC. It translates to CASSEGTGYGYTF.

The J gene is TRBJ1-2, the V gene TRBV2, with D tentatively TRBD1 (6 bases). The germline V gene encodes CDR1 SNHLY and CDR2 FYNNEI. The CDR3 sequence is 11 residues long. Trimming left V 8 bases short and J 8 bases short, with 12 bases between. The CDR3 here is CASGDRFGYTF. The CDR3 DNA follows: TGTGCCAGCGGAGACAGGTTCGGCTACACCTTC.

V gene TRBV28 combines with J gene TRBJ2-7; D ambiguous. Germline loops: CDR1 MDHEN, CDR2 SYDVKM. The CDR3 runs 13 residues. V lost 6 bases to trimming and J lost 2 bases, with 11 bases between them. In nucleotides, the CDR3 is TGTGCCAGCAGCCACGGGTCGACCTACGAGCAGTACTTC. Encoded protein: CASSHGSTYEQYF.

The chain employs TRBV5-1 and TRBJ2-7; 8 nucleotides match TRBD2. The germline V gene has CDR1 SGHRS and CDR2 YFSETQ. V lost 4 bases and J lost 0; bases outside the gene matches: 3. The CDR3 has 14 residues. This chain's CDR3 is CASSTSGGSYEQYF. CDR3 DNA sequence: TGCGCCAGCAGCACGAGCGGGGGCTCCTACGAGCAGTACTTC.

This sequence joins TRBV12-3 or TRBV12-4 and TRBJ1-2, with D perhaps matching TRBD1 (6 bases). This CDR3 contains 13 residues. Between the trimmed V and J ends, which lost 4 bases and 4 bases, there was a span of 10 bases. CDR3 region: CASSSDRSYGYTF. The CDR3 DNA reads TGTGCCAGCAGTTCCGACAGGTCCTATGGCTACACCTTC.

The CDR3 region has the DNA TGTGCCAGCAGTGAACGCCTGGGGCGCACTGAAGCTTTCTTT. Protein: CASSERLGRTEAFF. The rearrangement links TRBV25-1 to TRBJ1-1; possible D gene TRBD1, 5 bases. This CDR3 comprises 14 residues. The germline V gene has CDR1 MGHDK and CDR2 SYGVNS. V lost 2 bases and J 4 bases, leaving 11 bases between the germline ends.

This CDR3 reads CASWGHDLAKNIQYF. The CDR3 DNA sequence: TGTGCCAGTTGGGGGCACGACTTAGCCAAAAACATTCAGTACTTC. The gene calls are TRBV6-5 and TRBJ2-4, with a tentative D call TRBD1 (6 bases). This CDR3 region has 15 residues. Germline assignment: CDR1 MNHEY and CDR2 SVGAGI. V was pared by 9 bases and J by 0 bases, with 15 bases between.

The chain is built from TRBV12-3 or TRBV12-4 and TRBJ2-3, with D uncertain. Trimming took off 11 bases at V and 3 bases at J, with 15 bases between the two ends. This CDR3 spans 13 amino acids. CDR3 loop: CALRLIGTDTQYF. CDR3 coding DNA: TGTGCCCTCCGGTTGATTGGTACAGATACGCAGTATTTT.

This chain joins TRBV30 and TRBJ1-2; D might be TRBD1 (5 bases). The length of the CDR3 is 12 residues. Trimming pared 2 bases from V and 3 bases from J, leaving 7 bases between. Per germline, CDR1 GTSNPN and CDR2 SVGIG (reference sequence). Here the CDR3 DNA reads TGTGCCTGGAGTTCGGGGGACTATGGCTACACCTTC. Its translation: CAWSSGDYGYTF.